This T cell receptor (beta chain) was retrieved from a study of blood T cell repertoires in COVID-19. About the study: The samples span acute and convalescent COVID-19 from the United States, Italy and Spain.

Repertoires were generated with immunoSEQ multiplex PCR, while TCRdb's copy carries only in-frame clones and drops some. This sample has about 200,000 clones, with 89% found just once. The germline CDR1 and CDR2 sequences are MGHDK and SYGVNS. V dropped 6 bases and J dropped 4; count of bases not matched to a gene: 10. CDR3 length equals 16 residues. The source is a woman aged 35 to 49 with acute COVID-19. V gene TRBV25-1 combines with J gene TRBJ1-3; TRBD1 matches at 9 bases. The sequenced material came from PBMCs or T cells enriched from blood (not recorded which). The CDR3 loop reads CASRGTGGRSGNTIYF. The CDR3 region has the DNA TGTGCCAGCAGGGGAACAGGGGGCCGAAGCGGAAACACCATATATTTT.